This TCR beta chain was sequenced in a study of metastatic and nonmetastatic thyroid tumors. Findings and caveats of the study: Compared with benign nodules, malignant thyroid tumors were reported to have significantly higher TCR beta diversity in both blood and tumor.

TCRdb re-called clones from the PCR reads using MiXCR. The sample lists tens of thousands of clones, approximately 28% occurring once. No treatment had been given to any patient before thyroid surgery. Germline CDR1 reads WNHNN; CDR2 reads SYGVQD (reference sequence). This CDR3 comprises 13 residues. On this clone: Antigen: not known. The junction does not match germline at one end; this may be a read error.

The clonotype was recovered from a male donor with papillary thyroid cancer or a benign thyroid nodule (not recorded which). Some clones in this sample may be carry-over from other donors' samples. This chain connects TRBV10-1 to TRBJ1-6; D is ambiguous. The material sequenced was blood. CDR3 loop: CASFAIYNSPLHF. As DNA, the CDR3 is TGCGCCAGCTTCGCCATCTATAATTCGCCCCTCCACTTT.